The source of this TCR beta chain is a study of blood T cell repertoires in COVID-19. About the study: The cDNA or gDNA used as material had been derived from T cells, B-cell-depleted T cells, or PBMCs.

Using immunoSEQ multiplex PCR, the repertoire was profiled, and TCRdb retains in-frame clones only, with some absent. The table records about 200,000 clones, roughly 79% of them present only once. This CDR3 is built from 17 residues. The V gene's germline CDR1 is SEHNR and CDR2 FQNEAQ (reference sequence). Trimming pared 5 bases from V and 1 base from J, leaving 17 bases between. Sequencing input: peripheral blood. The origin of this receptor is a human donor with acute or convalescent COVID-19. The donor label of this sample is uncertain. The V call is TRBV7-9, the J call TRBJ2-2; D possibly corresponds to TRBD2 (6 bases). The CDR3 nucleotides are TGTGCCAGCAGCCCCCCCCCAGGGCGGGAGAACACCGGGGAGCTGTTTTTT. Encoded protein: CASSPPPGRENTGELFF.